The sequence of this T cell receptor (beta chain) was determined in a study of cytomegalovirus exposure and HLA in healthy donors (dated by TCRdb to the late 2010s). Notes on the research overall: In an earlier analysis of under 600 of the donors, approximately 260 Gb of sequence data and just under 120 million unique TCR beta sequences from about 179 million T cells were reported. To study patterns of TCR occurrence, a later analysis re-analyzed previously published TCR beta repertoires from several hundred donors and added high-resolution HLA genotyping. A separate validation cohort of roughly 110 different subjects was used in addition to the approximately 610-subject first cohort. The study aimed to test whether signatures of past pathogen exposure could be identified by cataloging public T cell receptors. Roughly 5 DR-DQ haplotypes were handled as single units for association and clustering because linkage in the cohort was strong. Every discovery cohort repertoire had been produced on one sequencing platform. The number of donors typed differed by locus, with roughly 629-640 for A, B, C, DRB1 and DQB1, more than 500 for DQA1, approximately 580 for DPA1, and approximately 470 for DPB1. The study used immunosequencing to profile the T cell repertoires of 666 subjects and linked those repertoires to cytomegalovirus serostatus. Donor age, sex, ethnicity and CMV serostatus were collected together with the repertoire data. Roughly 300 gigabases of sequencing data and tens of millions of unique TCR sequences were included in an early release covering about 600 HLA-typed donors. Genome-wide SNP genotypes for about 55% of the roughly 670 donors were used in a later genetic analysis, which treated that subset as a discovery cohort. High-throughput TCR immunosequencing, statistical association of individual TCRs with disease status, and machine learning were combined to predict cytomegalovirus infection status. HLA typing included class I and class II loci at four-digit resolution. An earlier analysis of 450 to 750 of the donors used high-throughput TCR beta sequencing to judge whether each TCR beta V gene segment behaved as functional or pseudogenic. Rather than drawing on any new phenotypic data, the later analysis identified candidate immune exposures from TCR beta sequences and the way those sequences occurred across donors. Of the approximately 400 genotyped donors, about 80% fell in the genetic ancestry cluster associated with self-reported Caucasian donors. Across approximately 420 genotyped donors of the cohort, an average of approximately 240,000 unique TCR beta nucleotide sequences per donor were sequenced, and approximately 17% of those sequences were non-productive. Broader findings and caveats from the paper: The presence/absence analyses assumed that sequencing depth was roughly uniform across donors, and that assumption may not be true. It was suggested by the authors that the approach could potentially be generalized to other disease states and immunological phenotypes. Only TCR beta chains were sequenced in this cohort, and the absence of alpha or paired-chain data limited detectable features. In vitro tests confirmed that a few of the cytomegalovirus-associated TCR beta chains recognize cytomegalovirus antigens. The classifier was reported to diagnose cytomegalovirus status with high specificity and sensitivity in both the original and validation cohorts. Because the 87-base-pair reads could not distinguish some IMGT-functional V segments, including TRBV6-2 and TRBV6-3, those segments were excluded. Because HLA typing was missing for some donors at each locus, association tests included only the typed subset. A total of fewer than 200 TCR beta chains were listed by the study as associated with cytomegalovirus. In a later analysis, HLA-associated TCR beta chains were found to be more clonally expanded and to have lower generation probabilities than equally common non-associated chains. A further reported finding was that TCR beta sequences accurately predicted the HLA-A and HLA-B alleles for most subjects in the first cohort. Immune exposure information for the cohort was limited to CMV serostatus. In a later analysis, several top co-occurrence clusters were reported to appear linked to parvovirus B19, influenza, CMV and Epstein-Barr virus. Broadly in line with IMGT annotations, most TCR beta V segments showed up in productive rearrangements about 87% or about 30% of the time in an earlier analysis of around 550 of the donors. Across donors, most TCR sequences were observed very rarely, whereas some public TCRs were present in many individuals. When HLA alleles, especially DR and DQ, strongly co-occurred, TCR associations were difficult to assign to individual alleles. Compared with the roughly 700-donor mean, donors in an Asian-associated ancestry cluster had fewer N-insertions in productive TCRs, according to a later genetic analysis. A cluster of highly shared sequence variants was judged likely to be a technical artifact of the sequencing pipeline. According to a later analysis, most CMV-associated TCR beta chains appeared to be HLA-restricted, and the HLA associations seemed to be driven largely by CMV exposure. In a later analysis, more than 15,000 TCR beta sequences were associated with specific HLA alleles at a false discovery rate of 0.05. According to a later analysis, TCR association rates differed among HLA loci, with DRB1 alleles showing the most associated TCRs and HLA-C alleles showing the fewest. The earlier analysis of approximately 590 of the donors excluded seventeen rarely observed V segments, including chromosome 9 orphons, because counts were too low. In a later genetic analysis, a missense DCLRE1C variant was associated with V-gene and J-gene trimming of TCR beta chains, and the association was replicated in an independent cohort. Linkage disequilibrium might explain the correlated functional status among segregating V segments, but an unknown experimental factor could not be excluded.

With respect to this clone: Its cognate antigen has yet to be identified. No clone much larger than this one lies a single base away; base qualities are absent.

The cohort comprised more than 550 healthy bone marrow donors. At the time of sampling, all cohort members were nominally healthy, though unrecorded immune exposures were likely present. The donor was CMV seropositive and was included in the group of 250 to 350 seropositive cohort members. A peripheral blood sample was provided by each donor, and peripheral blood mononuclear cells were used for TCR beta sequencing. The Qiagen DNeasy Blood Extraction Kit was used to extract genomic DNA from the blood cell samples. The V end loses 1 base and the J end loses 4 bases, and a stretch of 13 bases separates them. CDR1 is given as SGHAT and CDR2 as FQNNGV, both from the germline V gene. From the cysteine up to the phenylalanine, the CDR3 has a length of 15 residues. The sequence is cut down to CDR3 DNA, 45 bases in frame from base 1. The library was prepared using the immunoSEQ multiplex PCR assay. The multiplex PCR relied on a mix of 60 forward primers for TCR Vbeta segments and 13 reverse primers for TCR Jbeta segments. The CDR3 region of rearranged TCR beta genes was amplified from genomic DNA by a multiplex PCR assay. Amplified TCR beta libraries were sequenced as 87-base-pair reads on the Illumina HiSeq System. The authors' analysis ran thus. In a later analysis, approximately 74 million unique TCR beta chains were counted across the 500 to 850 repertoires, and around 10 million of these chains were shared by at least two donors. A nearest-neighbor algorithm error-corrected the raw reads and collapsed the reads into unique sequences, merging closely related sequences to remove PCR and sequencing errors. CDR3 sequences were aligned to IMGT reference sequences to assign V, D and J gene segments. For a sequence to be retained, at least a six-nucleotide match to both a V gene segment and a J gene segment was required. Rearrangements were called productive when the CDR3 lacked stop codons and stayed in frame with V and J; all others were non-productive. CDR3 was defined according to IMGT convention as the region running from the second conserved V-encoded cysteine to the conserved J-encoded phenylalanine. Sequences without an unambiguous match to a single V gene segment were excluded from the earlier analysis of approximately 560 of the donors. An earlier analysis of a few hundred of the donors called V segments functional above 56.7% productive rearrangements and segregating when the between-donor standard deviation exceeded 5%. To diagnose cytomegalovirus status from the catalog of TCR beta chain sequences, a statistical classification framework was built. A later analysis assigned V and J genes by comparing TCR nucleotide sequences with IMGT/GENE-DB human TR gene sequences. A later analysis assigned CDR3 sequences and most-parsimonious VDJ recombination scenarios with the TCRdist pipeline. In a later analysis, each TCR beta chain was defined by its CDR3 amino acid sequence together with its V-gene family, and reads lacking a unique V-gene family were excluded. In a later analysis, approximately 590 highly shared, low-generation-probability nucleotide sequences were removed to address suspected cross-contamination and a sequencing artifact. In a later analysis, a clonal expansion index for each public chain was calculated from normalized within-repertoire ranks of inferred template counts. A later analysis computed generation probabilities with a VDJ recombination model fitted to out-of-frame rearrangements, and checked the results against IGoR. A later analysis scored TCR-TCR, TCR-HLA and TCR-CMV co-occurrence with hypergeometric tests, applying a repertoire-size bias correction to TCR pairs. To estimate false discovery rates, a later analysis permuted the HLA or CMV assignments 20 times. In a later analysis, co-occurring TCRs were grouped using DBSCAN, with TCRdist sequence similarity added in when clustering inside HLA-allele-positive subsets. Repertoires with fewer than 30,000 or more than 120,000 public chains, plus five repertoires with anomalous nucleotide sharing, were excluded from co-occurrence clustering. The table comes from immuneACCESS by way of TCRdb, which keeps in-frame sequences with V and J called. Part of the clones is missing from these tables; in studies checked, under half for an unresolved V gene and the rest for unknown reasons. D and trimming were read from the DNA, whereas the V and J calls and clone size are those reported in that table. In all, the sample holds under 250,000 clones, and 79% of those were seen once. The ten largest clonotypes hold 3.5% to 5% of the sample.

Sequencing was done on a sample of PBMCs. The sequence was collected from a woman aged 25 to 39 in good health and CMV-seropositive. The chain couples TRBV11-2 to TRBJ1-1, and TRBD1 may be the D gene, going by 5 matching bases. The DNA reads as follows: TGTGCCAGCAGCTTAGGGGGACTCGGAGGCACTGAAGCTTTCTTT. The resulting protein is CASSLGGLGGTEAFF.